What follows is one TCR beta chain and its context. What this receptor recognizes is not known. Base quality data are lacking; no much larger clone is found one base away. The sample is drawn from a study of shared clonotypes between healthy human individuals (TCRdb year 2020). Some background on the complete study: A few men and two women, aged 18 to 49 years, made up the cohort. For each donor, CD4 naive and CD4 memory were each given three plates, CD8 naive was given two plates, and CD8 memory was given one plate. To estimate repertoire size and how much clonotypes are shared between individuals, the study performed deep sequencing of blood TCR repertoires from a handful of healthy adults. Different laboratories and diverse techniques were used to prepare libraries and sequence TCR repertoires, to increase sequencing depth and limit assay-specific biases. Leukapheresis yielded between about 0.85 and 10 billion PBMCs per donor.

Using the deep immunoSEQ assay, TCR CDR3 regions were amplified from genomic DNA by multiplex PCR. Extracted genomic DNA from each cell subset was spread evenly across all wells of several immunoSEQ 96-well plates, with each plate serving as a replicate. Each replicate PCR for sorted subsets received approximately 200 ng genomic DNA, equal to tens of thousands of T cell genomes. Purified libraries were quantified with a Qubit 3.0 fluorometer, sized on a Bioanalyzer 2100, and re-quantified with the KAPA Library Quantification kit. Every immunoSEQ 96-well plate was sequenced on a separate single-read 150-cycle Illumina NextSeq 550 flow cell. Under the source paper's analysis protocol: The immunoSEQ output contained only junctional sequences without quality scores, so filtering could not match that applied to full-length reads. To assign V/J genes and CDR3, sequences were annotated against IMGT germline references using PyIR, a Python wrapper for IgBLAST v1.9. Reads with weak V/J assignments (E-value above 1e-6), missing CDR3, stop codons, out-of-frame junctions, or ambiguous translated residues were removed. V3J clonotypes were defined by identical inferred V gene, J gene, and CDR3 amino acid sequence. Percentage overlap between repertoires was calculated by dividing the number of shared unique clonotypes by the size of the smaller repertoire. Three approaches were used to assess repertoire richness: RTK rarefaction, the Chao1 estimator, and Recon v2.1 estimates of unobserved clonotypes. For all TCRbeta clonotypes obtained by the gDNA method from a handful of donors, generation probabilities were computed with OLGA. As stored in TCRdb, this immuneACCESS dataset retains in-frame rearrangements with V and J assigned. A fraction of the clones does not appear; measured against another copy, unresolved V genes explain less than half of the discrepancy, and the remainder lacks a known reason. V and J calls and clone size follow that table, whereas D and trimming were derived from the DNA. The sample table records millions of clones; roughly 96% of these occur just once. The top ten constitute roughly 0.13% of the sample.

Donors were healthy HIV-negative adults with no recently reported acute infections or vaccinations. Only Caucasian adults living in Nashville, Tennessee, USA were represented among the donors. CD4+ T cells were enriched through magnetic negative selection, after which naive cells were positively selected on CD45RA and the remaining negative fraction served as the memory subset. Blood was collected by leukapheresis, and PBMCs were isolated by Ficoll-Histopaque density gradient centrifugation and then cryopreserved in liquid nitrogen vapor phase. Analytical flow cytometry was used to check the purity and quantity of each magnetically sorted T cell population. Genomic DNA was isolated from every sorted fraction and measured by UV absorbance on a Nanodrop 2000c. What the authors observed across the whole study: Naive subsets generally had larger estimated clonotype richness than memory subsets did. Because the study included a small number of donors, the genetic and exposure-history diversity represented was limited. Compared with non-shared clonotypes, the clonotypes found in all four sorted-subset donors had higher generation probabilities. Based on pairwise subsampling, the degree of clonotype sharing among donors was expected to be affected by sequencing depth. Only blood was sampled, and tissue TCR repertoires likely differ from those in blood. When several donors were compared, the shared fraction of clonotypes was around 4.6% for naive CD4, roughly 3.3% for naive CD8, roughly 2.3% for memory CD4, and 0.35% to 0.4% for memory CD8. Even with the large sequencing depth, rarefaction of the sorted-subset datasets indicated that sequencing was incomplete.

Via the germline V gene, CDR1 is MNHEY and CDR2 SVGAGI. Including cysteine and phenylalanine, the CDR3 has 14 amino acids. Only the CDR3 part of the read is kept: 42 bases, read in frame from the first base. V trim: 6 bases; J trim: 5 bases; unmatched bases: 5. Sequences were obtained from naive CD4+ T cells sorted from blood. What the cell subset or site label conveys for this sample: CD45RA+ positively selected. The sequence is built from TRBV6-5 and TRBJ2-7; 12 bases in between match TRBD1. This receptor was identified in a man aged 18 to 30 in good health. CDR3 region: CASSTGTGGDEQYF. The base sequence is TGTGCCAGCAGCACCGGGACAGGGGGCGACGAGCAGTACTTC.